The rows below give T cell receptor beta chains drawn from one sample of a study of CD8 T cells in Susac syndrome. TCRdb used MiXCR to reprocess the immunoSEQ multiplex PCR reads, holding one entry per CDR3 protein. This sample has approximately 150,000 distinct CDR3 sequences, with approximately 93% found just once. Sequencing used CD4+ T cells from PBMCs. The origin of the receptors is a human donor in good health. CDR3s include the opening cysteine and the closing phenylalanine or tryptophan. D genes are given only for firm matches. For some rows the clone size is stated as once, few or many, or as a class when expanded; others skip it.

j_call: TRBJ1-1; clone_size: -; v_call: TRBV9; d_call: -; cdr3_aa: CASSARTVTEAFF; cdr3_nt: TGTGCCAGCAGCGCCCGGACAGTCACTGAAGCTTTCTTT
j_call: TRBJ2-1; clone_size: -; v_call: TRBV12-3/TRBV12-4; d_call: -; cdr3_aa: CASSPQKKFNNEQFF; cdr3_nt: TGTGCCAGCAGCCCGCAGAAGAAGTTCAACAATGAGCAGTTCTTC
j_call: TRBJ2-1; clone_size: -; v_call: TRBV6-5; d_call: -; cdr3_aa: CASGRGYGEQFF; cdr3_nt: TGTGCCAGCGGTCGAGGGTACGGTGAGCAGTTCTTC
j_call: TRBJ1-2; clone_size: -; v_call: TRBV27; d_call: -; cdr3_aa: CASSRLGPYGYTF; cdr3_nt: TGTGCCAGCAGTCGCCTTGGGCCCTATGGCTACACCTTC
j_call: TRBJ2-3; clone_size: once; v_call: TRBV12-3/TRBV12-4; d_call: -; cdr3_aa: CASRASIAATDTQYF; cdr3_nt: TGTGCCAGCAGGGCCTCAATAGCGGCCACAGATACGCAGTATTTT
j_call: TRBJ1-1; clone_size: -; v_call: TRBV28; d_call: -; cdr3_aa: CASRGLRTEAFF; cdr3_nt: TGTGCCAGCAGAGGTCTGCGCACTGAAGCTTTCTTT
j_call: TRBJ1-2; clone_size: -; v_call: TRBV5-6; d_call: TRBD1; cdr3_aa: CASSLAPGTVGYTF; cdr3_nt: TGTGCCAGCAGCTTGGCGCCCGGGACAGTCGGCTACACCTTC
j_call: TRBJ2-7; clone_size: -; v_call: TRBV12-3/TRBV12-4; d_call: -; cdr3_aa: CASSFWVPYEQYF; cdr3_nt: TGTGCCAGCAGTTTTTGGGTACCCTACGAGCAGTACTTC
j_call: TRBJ2-5; clone_size: -; v_call: TRBV5-1; d_call: TRBD2; cdr3_aa: CASSFSGRAETQYF; cdr3_nt: TGCGCCAGCAGCTTTAGCGGGAGGGCCGAGACCCAGTACTTC
j_call: TRBJ2-3; clone_size: -; v_call: TRBV11-2; d_call: TRBD1; cdr3_aa: CARELTGGLNTQYF; cdr3_nt: TGTGCCAGAGAACTTACAGGGGGCCTGAATACGCAGTATTTT
j_call: TRBJ2-3; clone_size: -; v_call: TRBV20-1; d_call: TRBD2; cdr3_aa: CSAPGTSGSLSTDTQYF; cdr3_nt: TGCAGTGCCCCCGGGACTAGCGGGAGTTTGAGCACAGATACGCAGTATTTT
j_call: TRBJ1-2; clone_size: -; v_call: TRBV3-1; d_call: -; cdr3_aa: CASSREQGGYTF; cdr3_nt: TGTGCCAGCAGCCGCGAGCAGGGAGGCTACACCTTC
j_call: TRBJ1-1; clone_size: -; v_call: TRBV7-9; d_call: TRBD1; cdr3_aa: CASSSTGLGSREAFF; cdr3_nt: TGTGCCAGCAGCTCGACAGGGTTGGGAAGTAGAGAAGCTTTCTTT
j_call: TRBJ1-1; clone_size: -; v_call: TRBV19; d_call: TRBD1; cdr3_aa: CASSLGQANTEAFF; cdr3_nt: TGTGCCAGTAGCCTAGGACAGGCGAACACTGAAGCTTTCTTT
j_call: TRBJ2-5; clone_size: -; v_call: TRBV28; d_call: TRBD1; cdr3_aa: CASISGGQETQYF; cdr3_nt: TGTGCCAGCATATCAGGGGGTCAAGAGACCCAGTACTTC
j_call: TRBJ2-7; clone_size: once; v_call: TRBV10-3; d_call: -; cdr3_aa: CAIIPHGGIYEQYF; cdr3_nt: TGTGCCATCATCCCCCATGGCGGGATCTACGAGCAGTACTTC
j_call: TRBJ1-3; clone_size: -; v_call: TRBV18; d_call: TRBD1; cdr3_aa: CASSPGTGLTRNTIYF; cdr3_nt: TGTGCCAGCTCACCAGGGACAGGGCTAACGCGGAACACCATATATTTT
j_call: TRBJ2-2; clone_size: -; v_call: TRBV3-1; d_call: -; cdr3_aa: CASRRPRGPGAGTGELFF; cdr3_nt: TGTGCCAGCAGACGACCTCGGGGGCCAGGCGCGGGCACCGGGGAGCTGTTTTTT
j_call: TRBJ2-7; clone_size: -; v_call: TRBV6-6; d_call: -; cdr3_aa: CASSYDRRYEQYF; cdr3_nt: TGTGCCAGCAGTTACGACAGAAGATACGAGCAGTACTTC
j_call: TRBJ2-7; clone_size: -; v_call: TRBV20-1; d_call: TRBD2; cdr3_aa: CSATTSGQSSYEQYF; cdr3_nt: TGCAGTGCTACGACTAGCGGGCAGAGCTCCTACGAGCAGTACTTC
j_call: TRBJ1-5; clone_size: -; v_call: TRBV11-1; d_call: -; cdr3_aa: CASSYLPGPQHF; cdr3_nt: TGTGCCAGCAGCTATCTACCCGGCCCCCAGCATTTT
j_call: TRBJ2-1; clone_size: -; v_call: TRBV29-1; d_call: -; cdr3_aa: CSVMVFGTGSSYNEQFF; cdr3_nt: TGCAGCGTGATGGTATTCGGGACCGGAAGCTCCTACAATGAGCAGTTCTTC
j_call: TRBJ1-1; clone_size: -; v_call: TRBV3-1; d_call: TRBD1; cdr3_aa: CASSGQVMDTEAFF; cdr3_nt: TGTGCCAGCAGCGGACAGGTGATGGACACTGAAGCTTTCTTT
j_call: TRBJ2-4; clone_size: few; v_call: TRBV6-1; d_call: -; cdr3_aa: CASSVGRENIQYF; cdr3_nt: TGTGCCAGCAGTGTGGGCAGAGAAAACATTCAGTACTTC
j_call: TRBJ2-2; clone_size: -; v_call: TRBV12-3/TRBV12-4; d_call: -; cdr3_aa: CASTTNTGELFF; cdr3_nt: TGTGCCAGCACGACGAACACCGGGGAGCTGTTTTTT
j_call: TRBJ2-2; clone_size: -; v_call: TRBV20-1; d_call: -; cdr3_aa: CSARDLVGELFF; cdr3_nt: TGCAGTGCTAGAGATCTGGTGGGGGAGCTGTTTTTT
j_call: TRBJ2-6; clone_size: -; v_call: TRBV9; d_call: -; cdr3_aa: CASRSGAPSSGANVLTF; cdr3_nt: TGTGCCAGCAGGTCAGGGGCTCCCTCCTCTGGGGCCAACGTCCTGACTTTC
j_call: TRBJ2-5; clone_size: -; v_call: TRBV27; d_call: -; cdr3_aa: CASSFLPRETQYF; cdr3_nt: TGTGCCAGCAGTTTTTTGCCCCGAGAGACCCAGTACTTC
j_call: TRBJ2-2; clone_size: -; v_call: TRBV6-1; d_call: -; cdr3_aa: CASSDWSITGELFF; cdr3_nt: TGTGCCAGCAGTGACTGGAGTATCACCGGGGAGCTGTTTTTT
j_call: TRBJ2-7; clone_size: -; v_call: TRBV5-1; d_call: -; cdr3_aa: CASSFPEGSGSHEQYF; cdr3_nt: TGCGCCAGCAGCTTCCCGGAGGGGTCTGGATCTCACGAGCAGTACTTC
j_call: TRBJ2-5; clone_size: -; v_call: TRBV5-1; d_call: -; cdr3_aa: CASSLGWTGGETQYF; cdr3_nt: TGCGCCAGCAGCTTGGGCTGGACAGGAGGGGAGACCCAGTACTTC
j_call: TRBJ1-5; clone_size: -; v_call: TRBV29-1; d_call: -; cdr3_aa: CSVEGANQPQHF; cdr3_nt: TGCAGCGTTGAAGGCGCGAATCAGCCCCAGCATTTT
j_call: TRBJ1-2; clone_size: -; v_call: TRBV29-1; d_call: -; cdr3_aa: CSVDDPDLEGYTF; cdr3_nt: TGCAGCGTGGATGATCCAGATTTGGAAGGCTACACCTTC
j_call: TRBJ2-1; clone_size: -; v_call: TRBV5-6; d_call: TRBD1; cdr3_aa: CASSSGTGGHYNEQFF; cdr3_nt: TGTGCCAGCAGCTCCGGGACAGGGGGCCACTACAATGAGCAGTTCTTC
j_call: TRBJ2-1; clone_size: -; v_call: TRBV7-9; d_call: -; cdr3_aa: CASSQDRWRQFF; cdr3_nt: TGTGCCAGCAGCCAAGACAGGTGGAGGCAGTTCTTC
j_call: TRBJ1-3; clone_size: once; v_call: TRBV28; d_call: -; cdr3_aa: CAGQSGPNTIYF; cdr3_nt: TGTGCCGGCCAGTCGGGCCCAAACACCATATATTTT
j_call: TRBJ2-3; clone_size: -; v_call: TRBV6-1; d_call: -; cdr3_aa: CASTRDGNTDTQYF; cdr3_nt: TGTGCCAGCACCCGGGACGGTAACACAGATACGCAGTATTTT
j_call: TRBJ2-1; clone_size: -; v_call: TRBV28; d_call: -; cdr3_aa: CASTRGALVNEQFF; cdr3_nt: TGTGCCAGTACTCGGGGGGCGCTGGTCAATGAGCAGTTCTTC
j_call: TRBJ1-1; clone_size: few; v_call: TRBV12-3/TRBV12-4; d_call: -; cdr3_aa: CASSFDSNTEAFF; cdr3_nt: TGTGCCAGCAGTTTTGACAGTAACACTGAAGCTTTCTTT
j_call: TRBJ1-2; clone_size: -; v_call: TRBV5-1; d_call: TRBD1; cdr3_aa: CASSSRVGQVVGYTF; cdr3_nt: TGCGCCAGCAGCTCGAGGGTTGGACAGGTTGTTGGCTACACCTTC
j_call: TRBJ2-3; clone_size: -; v_call: TRBV3-1; d_call: -; cdr3_aa: CASNHLTTDTQYF; cdr3_nt: TGTGCCAGCAATCATCTGACCACAGATACGCAGTATTTT
j_call: TRBJ1-1; clone_size: -; v_call: TRBV10-1; d_call: -; cdr3_aa: CASSEGATEAFF; cdr3_nt: TGCGCCAGCAGTGAGGGGGCCACTGAAGCTTTCTTT
j_call: TRBJ2-5; clone_size: -; v_call: TRBV30; d_call: -; cdr3_aa: CAWADLFPGIGQETQYF; cdr3_nt: TGTGCCTGGGCTGACCTTTTCCCAGGGATAGGCCAAGAGACCCAGTACTTC
j_call: TRBJ1-1; clone_size: -; v_call: TRBV6-2/TRBV6-3; d_call: -; cdr3_aa: CASSYSTQGYTEAFF; cdr3_nt: TGTGCCAGCAGTTACTCGACCCAAGGGTACACTGAAGCTTTCTTT
j_call: TRBJ1-4; clone_size: -; v_call: TRBV18; d_call: -; cdr3_aa: CASSTRGDEKLFF; cdr3_nt: TGTGCCAGCTCAACGAGGGGTGATGAAAAACTGTTTTTT
j_call: TRBJ2-3; clone_size: -; v_call: TRBV20-1; d_call: -; cdr3_aa: CSARFSTDTQYF; cdr3_nt: TGCAGTGCTAGGTTTAGCACAGATACGCAGTATTTT
j_call: TRBJ2-2; clone_size: -; v_call: TRBV20-1; d_call: -; cdr3_aa: CSARGAGELFF; cdr3_nt: TGCAGTGCTAGGGGCGCCGGGGAGCTGTTTTTT
j_call: TRBJ2-7; clone_size: -; v_call: TRBV7-9; d_call: TRBD1; cdr3_aa: CASSLGDRGGPRYEQYF; cdr3_nt: TGTGCCAGCAGCTTAGGGGACAGGGGGGGACCCCGCTACGAGCAGTACTTC
j_call: TRBJ1-1; clone_size: -; v_call: TRBV4-2; d_call: -; cdr3_aa: CASSQELGFTEAFF; cdr3_nt: TGTGCCAGCAGCCAAGAGTTGGGATTCACTGAAGCTTTCTTT
j_call: TRBJ2-2; clone_size: -; v_call: TRBV5-1; d_call: -; cdr3_aa: CASTREGVSRSSGELFF; cdr3_nt: TGCGCCAGCACCCGCGAGGGGGTCTCTCGTTCTTCCGGGGAGCTGTTTTTT
j_call: TRBJ2-5; clone_size: -; v_call: TRBV7-9; d_call: TRBD1; cdr3_aa: CASSLGLLQGVRRGETQYF; cdr3_nt: TGTGCCAGCAGCTTAGGCCTACTACAGGGGGTGAGGAGAGGAGAGACCCAGTACTTC
j_call: TRBJ1-5; clone_size: -; v_call: TRBV28; d_call: -; cdr3_aa: CASSLGGAGNQPQHF; cdr3_nt: TGTGCCAGCAGTTTAGGGGGGGCTGGCAATCAGCCCCAGCATTTT